These 23 T cell receptor beta chains came from one sample sequenced in a study of T cells in Graves' hyperthyroidism and ophthalmopathy. Regions amplified from RNA transcripts were the TCR beta CDR3 regions. The HTBI primer set served for first-round RT-PCR of the TCR CDR3. TCRdb ran MiXCR on the multiplex PCR reads and lists one entry per CDR3 protein. The sample holds 530,000 or so distinct CDR3 sequences, over 15% seen once. Sequencing was performed on blood. The receptors come from a woman between 18 and 30 years old with Graves' ophthalmopathy.

This clonotype was seen ten or more times. The CDR3 bases are TGTGCCAGCAGCTTACTACTAGGCTCTTACTCTGATACGCAGTATTTT. As protein: CASSLLLGSYSDTQYF. This chain uses TRBV11-2 with TRBJ2-3, with D tentatively TRBD2 (5 bases). CDR1 SGHAT and CDR2 FQNNGV come from the germline V gene. This CDR3 contains 16 residues. V lost 2 bases and J lost 6, with 18 bases in between.

J is TRBJ1-2 and V is TRBV5-5; no definite D call. The CDR3 is made up of 12 amino acids. Trimming took off 0 bases at V and 6 bases at J, with 6 bases between the two ends. Germline V gene sequence: CDR1 SGHKS, CDR2 YYEKEE (reference sequence). The CDR3 sequence: CASSLDIDGYTF. The DNA for the CDR3 is TGTGCCAGCAGCTTGGACATTGATGGCTACACCTTC.

The table lists this clonotype with many counts. The J gene is TRBJ1-1, the V gene TRBV20-1, with unresolved D. Looked up from germline, CDR1 is DFQATT and CDR2 is SNEGSKA (reference sequence). The CDR3 is made up of 12 amino acids. Trimming cost V 6 bases and J 3 bases, with 11 bases left between them. This CDR3 reads CSARRWDTEAFF. The CDR3 DNA reads TGCAGTGCACGGCGTTGGGACACTGAAGCTTTCTTT.

This clonotype occurred many times. The chain has TRBV7-3 and TRBJ2-2; D is perhaps TRBD1 or TRBD2 (6 bases each). This CDR3 contains 16 residues. Trimming stripped 5 bases from V and 0 bases from J, with 13 bases between. CDR1 is SGHTA and CDR2 is FQGTGA in the germline V gene. The CDR3 region is CASSVNRDSNTGELFF. CDR3 nucleotide sequence: TGTGCCAGCAGCGTGAACAGGGACTCGAACACCGGGGAGCTGTTTTTT.

CDR3 sequence: CASSVSVSSYEQYF. The CDR3 DNA reads as TGTGCCAGCAGCGTCTCAGTGAGCTCCTACGAGCAGTACTTC. The chain carries TRBV9 and TRBJ2-7, with D uncertain. Germline V gene sequence: CDR1 SGDLS, CDR2 YYNGEE. V lost 2 bases, J lost 0 bases, and 9 bases lay in between. The CDR3 has 14 amino acids. Supplemented by reference TRBV9 and TRBJ2-7, the full variable domain reads DSGVTQTPKHLITATGQRVTLRCSPRSGDLSVYWYQQSLDQGLQFLIQYYNGEERAKGNILERFSAQQFPDLHSELNLSSLELGDSALYFCASSVSVSSYEQYFGPGTRLTVT.

The gene calls are TRBV5-6 and TRBJ1-2; D perhaps matches TRBD1 (6 bases). There are 13 residues in the CDR3. Germline CDR1 and CDR2: SGHDT and YYEEEE. The V end was cut by 5 bases, the J end by 7 bases, with 15 bases between. CDR3 residues: CASSHQQGPGYTF. In DNA form, the CDR3 reads TGTGCCAGCAGTCACCAACAGGGTCCTGGCTACACCTTC.

The chain couples TRBV20-1 to TRBJ2-7; tentatively, D is TRBD1 (5 bases). Germline assignment: CDR1 DFQATT and CDR2 SNEGSKA (reference sequence). This CDR3 has 13 residues. Trimming shortened V by 4 bases and J by 2 bases, and 12 bases separated the two germline ends. The CDR3 reads CSAKGHETYEQYF. CDR3 DNA sequence: TGCAGTGCTAAAGGACATGAGACCTACGAGCAGTACTTC.

There are a few counts of this clonotype. The CDR3 nucleotides read TGTGCCATCAGTGAGTCGGACAGGGGGCCCGGGGCCAACGTCCTGACTTTC. Its translation is CAISESDRGPGANVLTF. The chain is built from TRBV10-3 and TRBJ2-6; TRBD1 matches 11 bases. Germline assignment: CDR1 ENHRY and CDR2 SYGVKD. Trimming took 0 bases from V and 4 from J; bases not matched to a gene: 2. This CDR3 is built from 17 residues.

V gene TRBV6-2 or TRBV6-3 combines with J gene TRBJ2-7, with TRBD1 matching over 9 bases. J lost 4 bases, V lost 3 bases, and 7 bases had no gene match. Germline CDR1 reads MNHEY; CDR2 reads SVGEGT. There are 15 residues in the CDR3. For the CDR3, the DNA is TGTGCCAGCAGTTATATGACAGGGGGATTATACGAGCAGTACTTC. Encoded protein: CASSYMTGGLYEQYF.

This clonotype has ten or more counts. The rearrangement joins TRBV5-6 to TRBJ1-1; no clear D gene. This CDR3 spans 15 amino acids. CDR1 is SGHDT and CDR2 is YYEEEE in the germline V gene. V shed 0 bases and J shed 0 bases, with 9 bases lying between them. The CDR3 protein is CASSLVLTVNTEAFF. The CDR3 DNA is TGTGCCAGCAGCTTGGTGCTGACGGTGAACACTGAAGCTTTCTTT.

The J gene is TRBJ2-1, the V gene TRBV5-6; D uncertain. The V gene lost 0 bases and the J gene lost 0 bases, with 13 bases spanning the gap. In germline, CDR1 is SGHDT, CDR2 YYEEEE. CDR3 size: 17 residues. CDR3 protein: CASSLGWSPLSYNEQFF. The CDR3, as DNA: TGTGCCAGCAGCTTGGGGTGGTCTCCCCTCTCCTACAATGAGCAGTTCTTC.

This clonotype was found many times. V and J are TRBV28 and TRBJ2-7, with TRBD2 matching over 11 bases. Germline CDR1 is MDHEN and CDR2 is SYDVKM. With 10 bases clipped from V and 1 base from J, the junction kept 12 bases outside the gene matches. The CDR3 contains 16 residues. The CDR3 reads CATLRASGRKSYEQYF. CDR3 nucleotide sequence: TGTGCCACCCTCCGGGCTAGCGGGAGGAAGTCCTACGAGCAGTACTTC.

This chain joins TRBV30 and TRBJ1-1; D is unresolved. Trimming removed 2 bases at V and 8 bases at J, with 9 bases between. Per germline, CDR1 GTSNPN and CDR2 SVGIG (reference sequence). The CDR3 spans 11 residues. The CDR3 reads CAWSPSREAFF. The CDR3, as DNA: TGTGCCTGGAGTCCTTCTAGAGAAGCTTTCTTT.

This clonotype was counted ten times or more. The CDR3 sequence: CSAGGDRGSYEQYF. In DNA, the CDR3 is TGCAGTGCAGGGGGGGACAGGGGGAGCTACGAGCAGTACTTC. The V gene is TRBV20-1, the J gene TRBJ2-7, with 11 bases identical to TRBD1. J was trimmed by 3 bases and V by 6 bases; bases with no gene match: 7. Germline assignment: CDR1 DFQATT and CDR2 SNEGSKA (reference sequence). The CDR3 length is 14 residues.

To note about this clonotype: This could be a read error, since a much larger clone is one nucleotide away. Here the CDR3 DNA reads TGCGCCAGCAGCTTGGGGACAGGGTTAGACGAGCAGCACTTC. Translating it yields CASSLGTGLDEQHF. J is TRBJ2-7 and V is TRBV5-5; 9 positions match TRBD1. Germline V lookup: CDR1 SGHKS, CDR2 YYEKEE (reference sequence). There are 14 residues in the CDR3.

The table lists this clonotype with many counts. This sequence joins TRBV6-5 and TRBJ1-2, with D unclear. The CDR3 spans 16 residues. Germline CDR1 MNHEY, CDR2 SVGAGI. The V gene lost 0 bases and the J gene lost 0 bases, with 11 bases spanning the gap. The CDR3 DNA reads TGTGCCAGCAGTTACTCCCCGCGGCGGACTAACTATGGCTACACCTTC. As protein: CASSYSPRRTNYGYTF.

This clonotype was counted many times. The CDR3 DNA reads as TGCGCCAGCCGGGACAGGCTGGCTAATGAAAAACTGTTTTTT. Translation gives CASRDRLANEKLFF. V usage is TRBV5-1 and J usage is TRBJ1-4; 8 bases are a match to TRBD1. Looked up from germline, CDR1 is SGHRS and CDR2 is YFSETQ. Trimming cost V 7 bases and J 3 bases; bases outside gene matches: 5. The CDR3 is made up of 14 amino acids.

The V call is TRBV6-1, the J call TRBJ2-5; 8 bases are shared with TRBD1. V gave up 5 bases and J gave up 5 bases; unmatched junction bases: 10. This CDR3 region has 15 residues. Germline V CDR1 and CDR2: MNHNS, SASEGT. CDR3: CASSPGDRTGETQYF. CDR3 nucleotide sequence: TGTGCCAGCAGTCCCGGGGATCGGACAGGGGAGACCCAGTACTTC.

The rearrangement uses TRBV18 and TRBJ1-2, with 7 bases matching TRBD1. CDR1 is KGHSH and CDR2 is LQKENI in the germline V gene. Trimming at V came to 4 bases and at J to 4 bases, leaving 9 bases not matched to a gene. This CDR3 has 15 residues. CDR3 sequence reads: CASSREGAASYGYTF. The CDR3 coding sequence is TGTGCCAGCTCACGAGAGGGGGCCGCCTCCTATGGCTACACCTTC.

In regard to this clonotype: A clone one base away is much larger, so this may be a read error. It is likely a read error, because the conserved phenylalanine at the end of the CDR3 is missing. The V call is TRBV28, the J call TRBJ2-7, with 9 positions matching TRBD1. The CDR3 covers 16 residues. The V segment lost 5 bases and the J segment 5 bases; nucleotides outside the gene matches: 13. Per germline, CDR1 MDHEN and CDR2 SYDVKM. The CDR3 here is CASSEASGQGVHEQYL. The CDR3 bases are TGTGCCAGCAGTGAGGCCTCGGGACAGGGTGTCCACGAGCAGTACCTC.

This clonotype has a count of ten or more. The chain has TRBV3-1 and TRBJ2-7; D remains ambiguous. This CDR3 has 14 residues. V shed 0 bases and J shed 0 bases, with 6 bases lying between them. Germline V gene lookup returns CDR1 LGHDT and CDR2 YNNKEL (reference sequence). The CDR3 region is CASSQDRVSYEQYF. The CDR3 coding sequence is TGTGCCAGCAGCCAAGATCGGGTCTCCTACGAGCAGTACTTC.

This clonotype was detected only a few times. In DNA, the CDR3 is TGTGCCAACACCGCCGGGACACCGACCTATGGCTACACCTTC. The encoded protein is CANTAGTPTYGYTF. This chain connects TRBV12-3 or TRBV12-4 to TRBJ1-2; a possible D gene is TRBD1 (6 bases). Trimming shortened V by 10 bases and J by 4 bases, and 19 bases separated the two germline ends. The CDR3 totals 14 residues.

The rearrangement uses TRBV5-6 and TRBJ1-1; no reliable D call. CDR1 is SGHDT, CDR2 YYEEEE, per germline. The CDR3 extends over 16 amino acids. Trimming pared 0 bases from V and 1 base from J, leaving 13 bases between. This CDR3 is CASSLGEGRGNTEAFF. For the CDR3, the DNA is TGTGCCAGCAGCTTGGGGGAGGGCCGAGGGAACACTGAAGCTTTCTTT.